The TCR beta chain under discussion was sequenced for a study of OX40 agonist ivuxolimab in advanced cancers. The protocol was immunoSEQ multiplex PCR, while the TCRdb copy is restricted to in-frame clones and leaves out a portion. In the table there are approximately 60,000 clones, roughly 80% of which are singletons. Here the sequenced sample was CD4+ or CD8+ T cells sorted from blood, taken in a trial of the OX40 agonist ivuxolimab. This receptor was taken from an adult with an advanced solid tumor such as melanoma, head and neck, liver or kidney cancer.

In DNA, the CDR3 is TGTGCCAGCAGCTTAGATATGAATTCACCCCTCCACTTT. Protein: CASSLDMNSPLHF. The chain employs TRBV11-1 and TRBJ1-6; no clear D. V lost 1 base, J lost 7 bases, and 5 bases lay in between. Germline V CDR1 and CDR2: SGHAT, FQDESV (reference sequence). CDR3 length: 13 amino acids.